These T cell receptor beta chains were read from a single sample in a study of CD4+ T cells in melanoma. Libraries were prepared by immunoSEQ multiplex PCR; TCRdb keeps only in-frame clonotypes and omits some of them. The profile covers 140,000 or so clones, with 80% to 95% appearing a single time and less than 2% taken by the ten largest. These receptors were collected from a human donor with melanoma. Each CDR3 is given with its conserved first and last residue.

>TRBV10-1|TRBJ2-7
CASSGGRRPGQASYEQYF
>TRBV9|TRBJ1-6
CASSFGQQTNSPLHF
>TRBV5-1|TRBJ1-2
CASSLNRGGYTF
>TRBV21-1|TRBJ1-5
CASRNRGRVSNQPQHF
>TRBV19|TRBJ1-5
CASALQEGQPQHF
>TRBV19|TRBJ2-1
CASSILGGAEFF
>TRBV7-9|TRBJ2-5
CASSLQGSGETQYF
>TRBV7-9|TRBJ1-2
CASSPQPDRGYGYTF
>TRBV4-1|TRBJ2-3
CASSQPIGRQRGEGLTDTQYF
>TRBV11-2|TRBJ2-1
CASSLRTNEQFF
>TRBV5-1|TRBJ2-2
CASGGTSGGIVGELFF
>TRBV5-1|TRBJ1-4
CASSSDGRDNEKLFF
>TRBV5-1|TRBJ2-3
CASSFNLLGGGATDTQYF
>TRBV7-2|TRBJ1-1
CASSPRAVNTEAFF
>TRBV29-1|TRBJ1-3
CSVRGETDTIYF
>TRBV9|TRBJ2-1
CASSVGMSYEQFF
>TRBV18|TRBJ2-5
CASSPSTSGETQYF
>TRBV2|TRBJ2-7
CASGQRRAYEQYF
>TRBV9|TRBJ2-2
CASSEDIQGPWISGELFF
>TRBV5-8|TRBJ1-2
CASLHGLSNYGYTF
>TRBV27|TRBJ1-1
CASSLSSGGTEAFF
>TRBV10-3|TRBJ1-4
CATSRQGRATNEKLFF
>TRBV21-1|TRBJ1-5
CASSSRVGFGIQPQHF
>TRBV7-2|TRBJ1-2
CASSLGSGAGYTF
>TRBV9|TRBJ1-3
CASSASRGSGNTIYF
>TRBV29-1|TRBJ2-7
CSAGRGLNEQYF
>TRBV7-3|TRBJ2-1
CASRKSGSSYNEQFF
>TRBV5-1|TRBJ2-7
CASSPGSAARGYEQYF
>TRBV7-2|TRBJ2-3
CASSLAYWNADTQYF
>TRBV18|TRBJ1-1
CASSKETGFVRVEAFF
>TRBV5-1|TRBJ1-3
CASRPGSPFSGNTIYF
>TRBV7-9|TRBJ2-3
CASSSNRQGSTDTQYF
>TRBV30|TRBJ2-3
CAWSGTTGADTQYF
>TRBV5-4|TRBJ2-7
CASSSPTSGGYEQYF
>TRBV11-3|TRBJ2-3
CASSLDLRDTQYF
>TRBV2|TRBJ2-3
CASTRTSGGDTQYF
>TRBV2|TRBJ1-5
CASSVGGNQPQHF
>TRBV30|TRBJ1-1
CAWSQTTEAFF
>TRBV19|TRBJ1-2
CASSEGQLIVPYGYTF
>TRBV19|TRBJ2-5
CASRRGRGPLEETQYF
>TRBV6-1|TRBJ2-2
CASSEKVYLLTGELFF
>TRBV18|TRBJ2-6
CASSARQDGANVLTF
>TRBV18|TRBJ1-6
CASSQETDNSPLHF
>TRBV5-6|TRBJ2-5
CASSRGDVYQETQYF
>TRBV5-1|TRBJ2-7
CASSLVEGYEQYF
>TRBV29-1|TRBJ1-4
CSVEKVRPGEKLFF
>TRBV7-6|TRBJ1-1
CASSSRRGSPERDTEAFF
>TRBV5-4|TRBJ1-2
CASSLDREFGYTF
>TRBV7-9|TRBJ2-3
CASSLAGPSTDTQYF
>TRBV5-1|TRBJ2-7
CASSPELGMTYEQYF
>TRBV5-4|TRBJ2-2
CASSLRDRVTGELFF
>TRBV19|TRBJ1-2
CASSSGQAFWYGYTF
>TRBV6-1|TRBJ2-1
CASSSNNEQFF
>TRBV28|TRBJ1-5
CASNWGVVQPQHF
>TRBV5-4|TRBJ1-1
CASSLGGTTEAFF
>TRBV4-1|TRBJ1-2
CASSQASGQAYGYTF
>TRBV5-1|TRBJ1-2
CASSVLGENYGYTF
>TRBV18|TRBJ2-5
CASSPLGRTSGAHYQETQYF
>TRBV18|TRBJ2-5
CASSPPGTAETQYF